The next 28 T cell receptor beta chains were all read from a single sample in a study of shared clonotypes between healthy human individuals. TCRdb's table, derived via immunoSEQ multiplex PCR, lists solely in-frame clones and lacks some. The table has over a million clones, approximately 80% seen once; the top ten hold roughly 0.62%. Sequencing was done on a sample of memory CD4+ T cells from PBMCs. Specified subset: CD45RA-negative fraction. The receptors shown here come from a man younger than 35 in good health. Some clones in this sample may be carry-over from other donors' samples.

V is TRBV4-3 and J is TRBJ2-7; TRBD1 aligns across 9 bases. This CDR3 region has 13 residues. V dropped 5 bases and J dropped 5; count of bases not matched to a gene: 4. Germline lookup yields CDR1 LGHNA and CDR2 YSLEER. CDR3 loop: CASSSGQGNEQYF. The CDR3 nucleotides are TGCGCCAGCAGCTCGGGACAGGGTAACGAGCAGTACTTC.

The table lists this clone with a few counts. Other DNA sequences in this specimen translate into the identical CDR3. The rearrangement uses TRBV30 and TRBJ1-6, with 7 bases aligning to TRBD1. Trimming at V came to 3 bases and at J to 5 bases, leaving 4 bases not matched to a gene. The CDR3 covers 14 residues. Germline V gene sequence: CDR1 GTSNPN, CDR2 SVGIG (reference sequence). The CDR3 DNA is TGTGCCTGGAGAACCGGGACAGATAATTCACCCCTCCACTTT. Translating gives CAWRTGTDNSPLHF.

The chain has TRBV7-3 and TRBJ2-7; D possibly corresponds to TRBD1 (5 bases). The CDR3 has 15 residues. Germline lookup yields CDR1 SGHTA and CDR2 FQGTGA. V was clipped by 2 bases and J by 6 bases, with 17 bases between them. CDR3 DNA: TGTGCCAGCAGCTTAGAGACCGGTCCAGGGATCGAGCAGTACTTC. Translating gives CASSLETGPGIEQYF.

This clone has only a few counts. Since a much larger clone is just one base distant, this may be a read error. The same CDR3 also results from other DNA sequences found in this sample. The CDR3 region has the DNA TGTGCCAGCAGCTTAGGCAATCAGCCCCAGCATTTT. As protein: CASSLGNQPQHF. The rearrangement links TRBV7-2 to TRBJ1-5; D uncertain. With 1 base removed from V and 2 bases from J, the gap between germline ends came to 0 bases. This CDR3 contains 12 residues. Germline V gene lookup returns CDR1 SGHTA and CDR2 FQGNSA.

The rearrangement links TRBV28 to TRBJ1-2, with a tentative D call TRBD1 (5 bases). Trimming cost V 1 base and J 7 bases, with 13 bases left between them. Germline V lookup: CDR1 MDHEN, CDR2 SYDVKM. The length of the CDR3 is 14 residues. CDR3 DNA sequence: TGTGCCAGCAGTTTATCTAGGCAGGGAAGTGGCTACACCTTC. Translated, it gives CASSLSRQGSGYTF.

The V gene is TRBV6-5, the J gene TRBJ2-7; D possibly corresponds to TRBD2 (5 bases). The CDR3 has 15 residues. Germline CDR1 reads MNHEY; CDR2 reads SVGAGI. Trimming cost V 4 bases and J 0 bases, with 13 bases left between them. The CDR3 DNA follows: TGTGCCAGCAGTTTATTCGGACTCAGCTCCTACGAGCAGTACTTC. Its protein is CASSLFGLSSYEQYF.

This clone was observed a few times. CDR3 amino acids: CASSYIGLAFF. The DNA for the CDR3 is TGTGCCAGCAGTTACATAGGACTTGCTTTCTTT. The rearrangement uses TRBV6-5 and TRBJ1-1, with no clear D. Germline V gene data show CDR1 as MNHEY and CDR2 as SVGAGI. The CDR3 runs 11 residues. V was shortened by 2 bases and J by 11 bases, with 9 bases between the two germline ends.

The gene calls are TRBV5-5 and TRBJ1-4; D gene unclear. V lost 5 bases and J lost 8, with 16 bases in between. The CDR3 is made up of 14 amino acids. Germline assignment: CDR1 SGHKS and CDR2 YYEKEE (reference sequence). The chain's CDR3 is CASREDLPKEKLFF. CDR3 in DNA: TGTGCCAGCAGGGAGGACCTGCCCAAAGAAAAACTGTTTTTT.

Only a few counts were recorded for this clone. CDR3: CSVNRDTEAFF. CDR3 sequence (DNA): TGCAGCGTGAACAGGGATACTGAAGCTTTCTTT. The chain uses TRBV29-1 and TRBJ1-1, with D maybe TRBD1 (6 bases). Germline loops: CDR1 SQVTM, CDR2 ANQGSEA. Trimming cost V 6 bases and J 5 bases, with 10 bases left between them. CDR3 length: 11 amino acids.

This clone appeared a single time. J is TRBJ2-7 and V is TRBV4-1; 11 bases are a match to TRBD2. CDR1 and CDR2 (germline): MGHRA, YSYEKL. V lost 4 bases, J lost 3 bases, and 8 bases stayed unmatched. The CDR3 has 16 amino acids. The CDR3 region has the DNA TGCGCCAGCAGCCGAAGCTCCGGGACTAGCGGCTACGAGCAGTACTTC. Translated, it gives CASSRSSGTSGYEQYF.

V and J are TRBV18 and TRBJ2-7; the D gene is possibly TRBD2 (6 bases). The V end was cut by 3 bases, the J end by 9 bases, with 27 bases between. CDR3 length: 17 amino acids. Germline values: CDR1 KGHSH, CDR2 LQKENI. The CDR3 DNA follows: TGTGCCAGCTCACCGGGCAGCGGCGGGGCGGGGCGAGGCGGGCAGTACTTC. This codes for CASSPGSGGAGRGGQYF.

The gene calls are TRBV5-6 and TRBJ2-2, with D maybe TRBD1 (6 bases). The CDR3 is made up of 16 amino acids. Germline CDR1 is SGHDT and CDR2 is YYEEEE. The V end was cut by 0 bases, the J end by 4 bases, with 13 bases between. The CDR3 coding sequence is TGTGCCAGCAGCTTGGCCGGGACAAAAATCACCGGGGAGCTGTTTTTT. Protein: CASSLAGTKITGELFF.

Details on this clone: Within the sample, other DNA sequences also encode this same CDR3. This rearrangement joins TRBV4-2 to TRBJ2-5; 7 nucleotides line up with TRBD2. The CDR3 covers 16 residues. CDR1 LGHNA and CDR2 YNFKEQ come from the germline V gene. The trim removed 0 bases at V and 1 base at J, leaving 5 bases unmatched. CDR3 loop: CASSQDWASGQETQYF. CDR3 coding DNA: TGTGCCAGCAGCCAAGATTGGGCTAGCGGCCAAGAGACCCAGTACTTC.

CDR3 in DNA: TGTGCCAGCAGCATTTGGGGACAGGGAATTCGCGAGCAGTACTTC. This gives the protein CASSIWGQGIREQYF. This chain uses TRBV7-9 with TRBJ2-7; TRBD1 matches 9 bases. The CDR3 runs 15 residues. Germline values: CDR1 SEHNR, CDR2 FQNEAQ (reference sequence). V lost 5 bases to trimming and J lost 6 bases; unmatched junction nucleotides: 11. Full variable domain (outside the CDR3, taken from reference TRBV7-9 and TRBJ2-7): DTGVSQNPRHKITKRGQNVTFRCDPISEHNRLYWYRQTLGQGPEFLTYFQNEAQLEKSRLLSDRFSAERPKGSFSTLEIQRTEQGDSAMYLCASSIWGQGIREQYFGPGTRLTVT.

The rearrangement uses TRBV5-1 and TRBJ1-3, with D possibly being TRBD1 (5 bases). The CDR3 has 15 amino acids. V lost 0 bases, J lost 10 bases, and 17 bases lay in between. Germline values: CDR1 SGHRS, CDR2 YFSETQ. The CDR3 reads CASSLGQTAGATIYF. The CDR3 bases are TGCGCCAGCAGCTTGGGGCAGACGGCTGGGGCGACCATATATTTT.

The rearrangement joins TRBV25-1 to TRBJ2-1, with D possibly being TRBD1 or TRBD2 (5 bases each). CDR1 is MGHDK, CDR2 SYGVNS, per germline. Trimming took off 4 bases at V and 8 bases at J, with 6 bases between the two ends. This CDR3 region has 11 residues. CDR3 in DNA: TGTGCCAGCAGTGTGGGGGATGAGCAGTTCTTC. This sequence encodes CASSVGDEQFF.

CDR3 amino acids: CASSSSRDRNEQYF. CDR3 nucleotides: TGCGCCAGCAGCTCCTCCCGGGACAGAAACGAGCAGTACTTC. The chain couples TRBV5-1 to TRBJ2-5, with TRBD1 identical over 7 bases. The J call is in doubt because the DNA end fits TRBJ2-7 better. The CDR3 runs 14 residues. Germline CDR1 is SGHRS and CDR2 is YFSETQ.

The chain carries TRBV5-1 and TRBJ1-2; D uncertain. With 0 bases removed from V and 2 bases from J, the gap between germline ends came to 11 bases. The CDR3 covers 15 residues. CDR1 is SGHRS and CDR2 is YFSETQ in the germline V gene. This chain's CDR3 is CASSLAGVSNYGYTF. The CDR3 DNA sequence: TGCGCCAGCAGCTTGGCCGGGGTAAGCAACTATGGCTACACCTTC.

V gene TRBV6-1 combines with J gene TRBJ1-2; D may be TRBD1 (6 bases). The V gene's germline CDR1 is MNHNS and CDR2 SASEGT. Trimming cost V 4 bases and J 3 bases, with 12 bases left between them. The CDR3 sequence is 14 residues long. The CDR3 sequence: CASSGGGEYYGYTF. The CDR3 nucleotides are TGTGCCAGCAGTGGGGGGGGCGAGTACTATGGCTACACCTTC.

The rearrangement uses TRBV30 and TRBJ2-3; 7 bases line up with TRBD2. The V segment lost 2 bases and the J segment 0 bases; nucleotides outside the gene matches: 5. The length of the CDR3 is 15 residues. The germline gives CDR1 GTSNPN, CDR2 SVGIG (reference sequence). CDR3 nucleotides: TGTGCCTGGAGTTTGGGTAGCGGGAGCACAGATACGCAGTATTTT. It is translated as CAWSLGSGSTDTQYF.

This chain connects TRBV2 to TRBJ2-2; D tentatively reads TRBD1 or TRBD2 (6 bases each). This CDR3 spans 16 amino acids. The ends were cut back, 0 bases at V and 4 bases at J, with 12 bases in the middle. Germline CDR1 SNHLY, CDR2 FYNNEI. CDR3 nucleotide sequence: TGTGCCAGCAGTGAAGCGAGGGGGGCACTCACCGGGGAGCTGTTTTTT. Encoded protein: CASSEARGALTGELFF. Full variable domain (rest looked up from reference TRBV2 and TRBJ2-2): EPEVTQTPSHQVTQMGQEVILRCVPISNHLYFYWYRQILGQKVEFLVSFYNNEISEKSEIFDDQFSVERPDGSNFTLKIRSTKLEDSAMYFCASSEARGALTGELFFGEGSRLTVL.

As for this clone: Given a much more abundant clone one base away, this may be a read error. This specimen includes other DNA sequences encoding the same CDR3. The CDR3 sequence is CASSRLAGGKADTQYF. The CDR3 DNA is TGTGCCAGCAGCAGACTAGCGGGAGGGAAGGCGGACACGCAGTATTTT. V gene TRBV5-6 combines with J gene TRBJ2-3; 14 nucleotides line up with TRBD2. V shed 4 bases, J shed 9 bases, and the junction held 10 bases outside the gene matches. Germline-derived CDR1 and CDR2 are SGHDT and YYEEEE. This CDR3 contains 16 residues.

On this clone itself: A single base separates this from a much larger clone, so it may be a read error. The chain couples TRBV6-5 to TRBJ1-5, with 9 positions matching TRBD1. This CDR3 is 13 amino acids long. V lost 6 bases and J lost 5; bases outside the gene matches: 2. Germline-derived CDR1 and CDR2 are MNHEY and SVGAGI. This chain's CDR3 is CASSTGGDQPQHF. CDR3 nucleotide sequence: TGTGCCAGCAGCACAGGGGGCGATCAGCCCCAGCATTTT.

With regard to this clone: Other DNA sequences within the sample encode an identical CDR3. The rearrangement uses TRBV18 and TRBJ1-5; D unresolved. V was cut by 2 bases and J by 0 bases, with 5 bases left in between. The CDR3 is 14 residues long. Germline CDR1 KGHSH, CDR2 LQKENI. The CDR3 DNA sequence: TGTGCCAGCTCACCAGGATTTAGCAATCAGCCCCAGCATTTT. Its translation: CASSPGFSNQPQHF.

The gene calls are TRBV18 and TRBJ2-4, with 9 positions matching TRBD1. The J segment lost 6 bases and the V segment lost 0 bases, leaving 3 bases of the junction unmatched. Germline lookup yields CDR1 KGHSH and CDR2 LQKENI. This CDR3 is built from 15 residues. Here the CDR3 reads CASSPPGQGPNIQYF. The CDR3 bases are TGTGCCAGCTCACCACCGGGACAGGGTCCAAACATTCAGTACTTC.

The chain carries TRBV7-9 and TRBJ2-2, with 7 bases that match TRBD1. Germline CDR1 and CDR2: SEHNR and FQNEAQ (reference sequence). The length of the CDR3 is 15 residues. With 5 bases clipped from V and 4 bases from J, the junction kept 7 bases outside the gene matches. The DNA for the CDR3 is TGTGCCAGCAGCGCCCAGACAGGGTTCACCGGGGAGCTGTTTTTT. Translation gives CASSAQTGFTGELFF.

A remark on this clone: The junction shows a germline mismatch at one end, possibly a read error. This chain connects TRBV15 to TRBJ1-1, with unresolved D. Germline-derived CDR1 and CDR2 are LNHNV and YYDKDF (reference sequence). The CDR3 runs 13 residues. CDR3 bases: TGTGCCACCGGCAGGAGCGCGGACACTGAAGCTTTCTTT. It specifies CATGRSADTEAFF.

CDR3: CASSESGAVQETQYF. The CDR3, as DNA: TGTGCCAGCAGTGAATCAGGGGCCGTACAAGAGACCCAGTACTTC. J is TRBJ2-5 and V is TRBV2; D perhaps matches TRBD1 (6 bases). Germline loops: CDR1 SNHLY, CDR2 FYNNEI. Between the trimmed V and J ends, which lost 2 bases and 2 bases, there was a span of 12 bases. The CDR3 spans 15 residues.